This TCR beta chain was sequenced in a study of blood T cell repertoires in COVID-19. A few counts support this clone. Per germline, CDR1 KGHSH and CDR2 LQKENI. This CDR3 is 17 amino acids long. Trimming took 4 bases from V and 6 from J, leaving 22 bases between them. Study processing details: It was from reference gene primer amplification that nucleated cell counts were estimated. The data were produced by immunoSEQ multiplex PCR, yet TCRdb's version contains in-frame clones alone and is incomplete. The V and J calls and the clone size are those of that table, but D and trimming were determined from the DNA. The repertoire has 250,000 to 300,000 clones, less than 85% of them found once; the top ten carry roughly 4.6%.

The rearrangement uses TRBV18 and TRBJ1-3; no firm D call. The receptor's source is a man aged 55 to 70 who had recovered from COVID-19. Sequenced input: peripheral blood. The CDR3 reads CASSHRRSSGNENTIYF. CDR3 DNA sequence: TGTGCCAGCTCACACCGAAGGTCGTCCGGGAATGAAAACACCATATATTTT.